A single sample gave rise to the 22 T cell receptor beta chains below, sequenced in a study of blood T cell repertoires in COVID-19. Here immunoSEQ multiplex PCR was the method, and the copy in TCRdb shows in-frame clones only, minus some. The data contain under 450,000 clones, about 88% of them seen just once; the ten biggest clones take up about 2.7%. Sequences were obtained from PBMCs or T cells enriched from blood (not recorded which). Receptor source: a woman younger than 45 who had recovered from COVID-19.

For the CDR3, the DNA is TGCGCCAGCAGCTTGGGCGGGGGGGCCACAGATACGCAGTATTTT. Amino acids: CASSLGGGATDTQYF. The chain couples TRBV5-1 to TRBJ2-3, with 9 bases aligning to TRBD2. Germline V lookup: CDR1 SGHRS, CDR2 YFSETQ. Trimming took 0 bases from V and 2 from J; bases not matched to a gene: 1. The CDR3 totals 15 residues.

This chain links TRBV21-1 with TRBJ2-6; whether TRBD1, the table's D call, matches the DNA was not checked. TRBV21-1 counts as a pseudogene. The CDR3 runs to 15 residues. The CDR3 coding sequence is TGTGCCAGCACCCCAAACAGGTTTGGGGCCAACGTCCTGACTTTC. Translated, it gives CASTPNRFGANVLTF.

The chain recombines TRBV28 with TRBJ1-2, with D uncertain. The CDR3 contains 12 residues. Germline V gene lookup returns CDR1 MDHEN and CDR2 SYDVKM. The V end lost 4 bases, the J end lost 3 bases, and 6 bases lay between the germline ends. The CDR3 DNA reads TGTGCCAGCAGTTCAGAAGACTATGGCTACACCTTC. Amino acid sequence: CASSSEDYGYTF.

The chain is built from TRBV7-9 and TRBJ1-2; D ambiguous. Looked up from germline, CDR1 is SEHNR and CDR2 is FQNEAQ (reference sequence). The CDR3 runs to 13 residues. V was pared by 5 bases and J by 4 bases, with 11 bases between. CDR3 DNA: TGTGCCAGCAGCCCTCGGGAGAGCTATGGCTACACCTTC. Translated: CASSPRESYGYTF.

Here the CDR3 DNA reads TGTGCCACCAGTGATGCCGGGACAGGGGATAGCGGGGAGCTGTTTTTT. Residues: CATSDAGTGDSGELFF. The chain links TRBV24-1 to TRBJ2-2; 10 positions agree with TRBD1. With 3 bases clipped from V and 7 bases from J, the junction kept 7 bases outside the gene matches. The germline CDR1 and CDR2 sequences are KGHDR and SFDVKD. The CDR3 is made up of 16 amino acids.

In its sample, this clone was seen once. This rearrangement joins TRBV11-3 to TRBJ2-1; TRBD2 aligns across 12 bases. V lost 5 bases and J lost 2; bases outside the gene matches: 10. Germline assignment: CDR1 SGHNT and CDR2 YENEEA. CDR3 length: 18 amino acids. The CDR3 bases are TGTGCCAGCAGCCCCCAATATCCTAGCGGGGGGGCCTACAATGAGCAGTTCTTC. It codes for CASSPQYPSGGAYNEQFF.

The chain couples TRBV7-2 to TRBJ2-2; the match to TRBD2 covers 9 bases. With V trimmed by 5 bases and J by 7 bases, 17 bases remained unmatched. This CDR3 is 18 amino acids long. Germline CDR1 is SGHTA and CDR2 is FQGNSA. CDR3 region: CASSRSAAGGPKGGELFF. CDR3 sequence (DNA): TGTGCCAGCAGCCGCTCCGCGGCGGGGGGGCCAAAGGGCGGGGAGCTGTTTTTT.

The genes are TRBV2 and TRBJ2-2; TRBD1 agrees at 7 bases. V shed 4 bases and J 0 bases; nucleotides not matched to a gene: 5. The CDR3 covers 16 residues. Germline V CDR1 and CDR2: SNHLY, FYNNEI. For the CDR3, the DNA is TGTGCCAGCAGTGTGGGACAGTACGCGAACACCGGGGAGCTGTTTTTT. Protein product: CASSVGQYANTGELFF.

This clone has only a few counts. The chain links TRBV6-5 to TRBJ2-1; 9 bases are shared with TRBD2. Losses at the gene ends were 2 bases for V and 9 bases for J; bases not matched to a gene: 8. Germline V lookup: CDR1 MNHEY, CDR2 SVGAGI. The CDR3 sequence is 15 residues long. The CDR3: CASSYRPAGGGEQFF. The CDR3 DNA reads TGTGCCAGCAGTTACCGGCCAGCGGGAGGTGGTGAGCAGTTCTTC.

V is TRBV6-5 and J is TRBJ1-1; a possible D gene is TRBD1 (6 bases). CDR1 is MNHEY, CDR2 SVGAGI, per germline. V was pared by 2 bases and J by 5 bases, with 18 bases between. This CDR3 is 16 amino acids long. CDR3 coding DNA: TGTGCCAGCAGTTACGGATCCGGGACAATAAGAACTGAAGCTTTCTTT. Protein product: CASSYGSGTIRTEAFF.

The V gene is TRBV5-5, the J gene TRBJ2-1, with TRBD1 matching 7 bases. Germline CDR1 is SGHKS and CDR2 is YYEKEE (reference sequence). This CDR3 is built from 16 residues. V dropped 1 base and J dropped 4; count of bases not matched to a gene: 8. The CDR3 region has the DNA TGTGCCAGCAGCTTGACCGTCAGGGGGTCATACAATGAGCAGTTCTTC. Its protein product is CASSLTVRGSYNEQFF.

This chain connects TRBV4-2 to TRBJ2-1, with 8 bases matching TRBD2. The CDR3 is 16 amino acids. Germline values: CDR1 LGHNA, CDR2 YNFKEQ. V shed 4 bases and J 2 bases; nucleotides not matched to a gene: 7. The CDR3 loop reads CASSLSGANPYNEQFF. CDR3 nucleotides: TGTGCCAGCAGCCTTAGCGGGGCGAACCCCTACAATGAGCAGTTCTTC.

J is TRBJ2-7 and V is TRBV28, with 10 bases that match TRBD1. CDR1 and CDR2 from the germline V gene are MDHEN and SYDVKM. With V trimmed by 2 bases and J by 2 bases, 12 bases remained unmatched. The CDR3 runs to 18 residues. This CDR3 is CASSLVRDRGLTAYEQYF. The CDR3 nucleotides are TGTGCCAGCAGTTTAGTTCGGGACAGGGGTCTTACCGCCTACGAGCAGTACTTC.

CDR3 in amino acids: CASNGQGSNTGELFF. CDR3 bases: TGTGCCAGCAACGGACAGGGAAGTAACACCGGGGAGCTGTTTTTT. The chain joins TRBV2 to TRBJ2-2; TRBD1 agrees at 8 bases. The junction had 6 bases not matched to a gene; V was cut back by 7 bases and J by 2 bases. The CDR3 spans 15 residues. Germline CDR1 is SNHLY and CDR2 is FYNNEI. Complete variable domain (other parts from reference TRBV2 and TRBJ2-2): EPEVTQTPSHQVTQMGQEVILRCVPISNHLYFYWYRQILGQKVEFLVSFYNNEISEKSEIFDDQFSVERPDGSNFTLKIRSTKLEDSAMYFCASNGQGSNTGELFFGEGSRLTVL.

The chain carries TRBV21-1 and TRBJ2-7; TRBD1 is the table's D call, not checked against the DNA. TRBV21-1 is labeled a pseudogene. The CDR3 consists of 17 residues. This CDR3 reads CASSKGGQGAGAYEQYF. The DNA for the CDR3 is TGTGCCAGCAGCAAAGGAGGTCAAGGGGCAGGGGCCTACGAGCAGTACTTC.

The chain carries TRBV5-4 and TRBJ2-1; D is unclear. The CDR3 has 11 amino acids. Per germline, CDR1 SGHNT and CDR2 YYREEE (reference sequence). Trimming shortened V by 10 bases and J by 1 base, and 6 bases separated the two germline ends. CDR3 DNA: TGTGCCCTTAGTTCCTACAATGAGCAGTTCTTC. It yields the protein CALSSYNEQFF. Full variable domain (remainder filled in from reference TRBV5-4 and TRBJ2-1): ETGVTQSPTHLIKTRGQQVTLRCSSQSGHNTVSWYQQALGQGPQFIFQYYREEENGRGNFPPRFSGLQFPNYSSELNVNALELDDSALYLCALSSYNEQFFGPGTRLTVL.

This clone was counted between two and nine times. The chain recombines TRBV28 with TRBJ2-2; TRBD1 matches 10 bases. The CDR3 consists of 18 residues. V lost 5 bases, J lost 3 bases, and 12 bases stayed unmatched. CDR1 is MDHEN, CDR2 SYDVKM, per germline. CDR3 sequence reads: CASSPGQGRLGDTGELFF. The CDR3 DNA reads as TGTGCCAGCAGTCCGGGACAGGGGAGGTTGGGTGACACCGGGGAGCTGTTTTTT.

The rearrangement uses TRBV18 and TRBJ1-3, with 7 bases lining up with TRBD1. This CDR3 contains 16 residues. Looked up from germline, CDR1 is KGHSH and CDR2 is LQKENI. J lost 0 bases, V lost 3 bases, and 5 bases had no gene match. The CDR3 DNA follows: TGTGCCAGCTCACCGGGTGGGACAGACTCTGGAAACACCATATATTTT. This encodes CASSPGGTDSGNTIYF.

DNA for the CDR3: TGCAGCCTCCATTTAGCGGGAGGTTACAATGAGCAGTTCTTC. Its protein is CSLHLAGGYNEQFF. The chain links TRBV29-1 to TRBJ2-1; TRBD2 matches at 10 bases. The length of the CDR3 is 14 residues. From germline, CDR1 is SQVTM and CDR2 ANQGSEA. V lost 8 bases to trimming and J lost 4 bases; unmatched junction nucleotides: 8.

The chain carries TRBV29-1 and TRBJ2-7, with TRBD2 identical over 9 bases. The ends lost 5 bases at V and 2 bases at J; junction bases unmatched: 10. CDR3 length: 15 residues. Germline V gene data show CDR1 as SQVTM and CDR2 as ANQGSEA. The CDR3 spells CSVRSGLAGPYEQYF. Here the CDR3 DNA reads TGCAGCGTTCGATCGGGGCTAGCGGGACCCTACGAGCAGTACTTC.

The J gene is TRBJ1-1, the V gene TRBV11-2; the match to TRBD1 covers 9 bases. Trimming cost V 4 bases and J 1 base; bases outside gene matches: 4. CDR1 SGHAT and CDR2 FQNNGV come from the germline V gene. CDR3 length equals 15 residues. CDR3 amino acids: CASSSRDRANTEAFF. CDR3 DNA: TGTGCCAGCAGCTCCCGGGACAGGGCGAACACTGAAGCTTTCTTT. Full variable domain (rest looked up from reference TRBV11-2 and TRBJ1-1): EAGVAQSPRYKIIEKRQSVAFWCNPISGHATLYWYQQILGQGPKLLIQFQNNGVVDDSQLPKDRFSAERLKGVDSTLKIQPAKLEDSAVYLCASSSRDRANTEAFFGQGTRLTVV.

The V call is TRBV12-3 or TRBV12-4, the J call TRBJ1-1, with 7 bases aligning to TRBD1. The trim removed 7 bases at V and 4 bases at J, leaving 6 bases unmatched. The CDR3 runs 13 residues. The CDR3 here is CASNLNRGTEAFF. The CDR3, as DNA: TGTGCCAGCAACCTAAACAGGGGCACTGAAGCTTTCTTT.